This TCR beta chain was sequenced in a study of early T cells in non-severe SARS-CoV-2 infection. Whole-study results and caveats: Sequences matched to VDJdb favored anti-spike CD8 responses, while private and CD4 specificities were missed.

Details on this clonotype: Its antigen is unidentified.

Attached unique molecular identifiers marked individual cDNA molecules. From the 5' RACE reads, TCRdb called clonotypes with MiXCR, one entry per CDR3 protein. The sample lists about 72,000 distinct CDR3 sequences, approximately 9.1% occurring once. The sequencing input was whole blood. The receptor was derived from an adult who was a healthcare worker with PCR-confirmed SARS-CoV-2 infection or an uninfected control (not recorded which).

CDR3 nucleotide sequence: TGTGCCAGCAGCCAAGAGCATGGCGGGAACACTGAAGCTTTCTTT. Its protein is CASSQEHGGNTEAFF. The chain has TRBV12-3 or TRBV12-4 and TRBJ1-1, with unresolved D. The CDR3 is made up of 15 amino acids. Trimming stripped 6 bases from V and 1 base from J, with 15 bases between.